Following are 15 T cell receptor beta chains from one sample sequenced in a study of shared clonotypes between healthy human individuals. Sequenced by immunoSEQ multiplex PCR; TCRdb stores in-frame clones only, minus some. The sample yields 2 million to 2.5 million clones, over 90% seen once. Sequencing was performed on naive CD4+ T cells from PBMCs. Stated subset: CD45RA+ positively selected. Receptor source: a man aged 18 to 29 in good health. Some clones in this sample may be carry-over from other donors' samples.

The chain joins TRBV5-1 to TRBJ1-1, with D uncertain. This CDR3 is 14 amino acids long. Trimming stripped 2 bases from V and 6 bases from J, with 14 bases between. From germline, CDR1 is SGHRS and CDR2 YFSETQ. CDR3 in amino acids: CASSLDNSPAEAFF. The CDR3 DNA is TGCGCCAGCAGCTTAGACAACTCCCCCGCTGAAGCTTTCTTT.

The J gene is TRBJ2-5, the V gene TRBV7-3; D is undetermined. The CDR3 sequence is 15 residues long. The germline V and J ends were trimmed by 5 bases and 1 base, with 14 bases remaining between them. Germline V gene data show CDR1 as SGHTA and CDR2 as FQGTGA. This CDR3 is CASSPNPGSQETQYF. As DNA, the CDR3 is TGTGCCAGCAGCCCGAACCCAGGCAGCCAAGAGACCCAGTACTTC.

Comment on this clone: At the DNA level, this CDR3 is encoded by other sequences in the same sample as well. The chain combines TRBV5-4 with TRBJ2-1, with unresolved D. Germline loops: CDR1 SGHNT, CDR2 YYREEE (reference sequence). The CDR3 is made up of 11 amino acids. Trimming shortened V by 3 bases and J by 4 bases, and 2 bases separated the two germline ends. CDR3 nucleotide sequence: TGTGCCAGCAGCTCATACAATGAGCAGTTCTTC. Amino acid sequence: CASSSYNEQFF.

Only one count was recorded for this clone. The chain links TRBV27 to TRBJ1-4; 7 positions agree with TRBD1. Trimming at V came to 2 bases and at J to 10 bases, leaving 7 bases not matched to a gene. Looked up from germline, CDR1 is MNHEY and CDR2 is SMNVEV (reference sequence). The CDR3 is 14 residues long. CDR3 bases: TGTGCCAGCAGTTTACAACAGGGGATAGGAAAACTGTTTTTT. This gives the protein CASSLQQGIGKLFF.

This CDR3 is CASSLRGATDTQYF. CDR3 sequence (DNA): TGTGCCAGCAGCTTACGCGGGGCCACAGATACGCAGTATTTT. V is TRBV7-9 and J is TRBJ2-3; a weak D match, TRBD2 (6 bases). From germline, CDR1 is SEHNR and CDR2 FQNEAQ (reference sequence). This CDR3 comprises 14 residues. V gave up 2 bases and J gave up 2 bases, with 8 bases separating them.

CDR3 coding DNA: TGCGCCAGCAGCTGGGGACTCTCGAGCTCTGGAAACACCATATATTTT. Translating gives CASSWGLSSSGNTIYF. The V and J genes are TRBV5-1 and TRBJ1-3; tentatively, D is TRBD1 (5 bases). Germline CDR1 and CDR2: SGHRS and YFSETQ. The CDR3 consists of 16 residues. V was clipped by 3 bases and J by 0 bases, with 13 bases between them. Supplemented by reference TRBV5-1 and TRBJ1-3, the full variable domain reads KAGVTQTPRYLIKTRGQQVTLSCSPISGHRSVSWYQQTPGQGLQFLFEYFSETQRNKGNFPGRFSGRQFSNSRSEMNVSTLELGDSALYLCASSWGLSSSGNTIYFGEGSWLTVV.

CDR3 in amino acids: CASSKRAGDQPQHF. CDR3 coding DNA: TGTGCCAGCAGTAAACGGGCAGGGGACCAGCCCCAGCATTTT. The chain carries TRBV7-2 and TRBJ1-5; maybe TRBD1 (6 bases). Germline assignment: CDR1 SGHTA and CDR2 FQGNSA. Trimming shortened V by 6 bases and J by 7 bases, and 16 bases separated the two germline ends. This CDR3 contains 14 residues.

The gene calls are TRBV15 and TRBJ1-5; 7 nucleotides align to TRBD1. The V segment lost 0 bases and the J segment 0 bases; nucleotides outside the gene matches: 8. In germline, CDR1 is LNHNV, CDR2 YYDKDF (reference sequence). The CDR3 spans 18 residues. The CDR3 DNA reads TGTGCCACCAGCAGAGAGGACCGGGACAGATATAGCAATCAGCCCCAGCATTTT. This sequence encodes CATSREDRDRYSNQPQHF.

The V gene is TRBV5-1, the J gene TRBJ1-5; possibly TRBD1 for D (6 bases). Germline V gene sequence: CDR1 SGHRS, CDR2 YFSETQ. Trimming stripped 5 bases from V and 3 bases from J, with 12 bases between. The CDR3 consists of 14 residues. DNA for the CDR3: TGCGCCAGCAGTACAGGGTCCCCCAATCAGCCCCAGCATTTT. It encodes CASSTGSPNQPQHF. Looking up the rest from reference TRBV5-1 and TRBJ1-5 gives the full variable domain: KAGVTQTPRYLIKTRGQQVTLSCSPISGHRSVSWYQQTPGQGLQFLFEYFSETQRNKGNFPGRFSGRQFSNSRSEMNVSTLELGDSALYLCASSTGSPNQPQHFGDGTRLSIL.

This sequence joins TRBV5-1 and TRBJ2-5; no clear D. The CDR3 is 14 residues long. The V end lost 7 bases, the J end lost 0 bases, and 13 bases lay between the germline ends. The germline gives CDR1 SGHRS, CDR2 YFSETQ. CDR3 sequence reads: CASAFGRYQETQYF. DNA for the CDR3: TGCGCCAGCGCTTTCGGCAGGTACCAAGAGACCCAGTACTTC.

The chain is built from TRBV18 and TRBJ2-1, with D maybe TRBD2 (5 bases). The CDR3 spans 15 residues. Trimming took 2 bases from V and 4 from J, leaving 12 bases between them. Per germline, CDR1 KGHSH and CDR2 LQKENI. CDR3 amino acids: CASSPIPPGYNEQFF. The CDR3 DNA reads TGTGCCAGCTCACCAATTCCTCCGGGATACAATGAGCAGTTCTTC.

The chain links TRBV5-1 to TRBJ2-3; 7 bases agree with TRBD1. Trimming removed 1 base from V and 10 bases from J; junction bases left unmatched: 6. Germline-derived CDR1 and CDR2 are SGHRS and YFSETQ. The CDR3 is 13 residues long. The CDR3 coding sequence is TGCGCCAGCAGCTTGACAGGGGATCAGGCGCAGTATTTT. This codes for CASSLTGDQAQYF.

The chain recombines TRBV15 with TRBJ1-4; weak D call: TRBD1 (5 bases). Germline-derived CDR1 and CDR2 are LNHNV and YYDKDF (reference sequence). The CDR3 consists of 16 residues. Trimming pared 3 bases from V and 6 bases from J, leaving 17 bases between. CDR3 loop: CATSRTPGEGDEKLFF. In DNA form, the CDR3 reads TGTGCCACCAGCAGGACCCCGGGGGAAGGAGATGAAAAACTGTTTTTT.

In regard to this clone: The DNA is left out, because the CDR3 cannot be placed on it with certainty; the CDR3 is given as TCRdb lists it. This chain uses TRBV28 with TRBJ2-5; the table gives TRBD1 as D, unverified against the DNA. Germline CDR1 MDHEN, CDR2 SYDVKM. The CDR3 numbers 15 amino acids, ends counted. CDR3: CASSFLAGDKETQYF.

This chain uses TRBV11-1 with TRBJ2-7; D is possibly TRBD2 (6 bases). CDR1 and CDR2 (germline): SGHAT, FQDESV (reference sequence). Trimming cost V 5 bases and J 4 bases, with 15 bases left between them. The CDR3 totals 14 residues. The CDR3 DNA sequence: TGTGCCAGCAGCCCCTCCCGGGAGTGGTACGAGCAGTACTTC. Translation: CASSPSREWYEQYF.